Sequencing of this TCR beta chain was carried out in a study of T-cell reconstitution after alpha-beta-depleted transplantation in children. Germline V gene sequence: CDR1 SGHAT, CDR2 FQNNGV. V trimming: 3 bases; J trimming: 6 bases; junction bases outside the gene matches: 4. The CDR3 runs 13 residues. This sample's TCRbeta library carried unique molecular identifier barcodes. TCRdb re-called the PCR reads through MiXCR, storing one row per CDR3 protein. The table records about 200,000 distinct CDR3 sequences, roughly 7.1% of them present only once. General study findings and limits: Diversity of TCRbeta at day 60 was high in some patients, arising from surviving recipient T cells and thymic progenitors. Reportedly, alpha-beta T cells present about two months post-transplant originated from several hundred expanded clones of graft origin.

Only a few counts were recorded for this clonotype. Its cognate antigen is unknown. The chain is built from TRBV11-2 and TRBJ2-7; 8 nucleotides align to TRBD2. This TCR was recovered from a boy aged 2 to 10 with acute lymphoblastic leukemia, due to receive a stem cell transplant. The source material was PBMCs, sampled before TCRalphabeta/CD19-depleted stem cell transplant. The CDR3 spells CASSLVRGAEQYF. The DNA for the CDR3 is TGTGCCAGCAGCTTGGTGCGGGGGGCCGAGCAGTACTTC.